The source of this TCR beta chain is a study of cytomegalovirus exposure and HLA in healthy donors. Overall study findings and caveats: Specificity of a few CMV-associated chains for CMV antigens was verified in vitro.

The assay was immunoSEQ multiplex PCR, and TCRdb's table has in-frame clones only and misses some. In the table there are 80,000 to 95,000 clones, about 96% of which are singletons. The CDR3 extends over 16 amino acids. Trimming removed 0 bases from V and 7 bases from J, with 18 bases in between. CDR1 and CDR2 (germline): MNHEY, SVGAGI. About this clone itself: Its matching antigen is unknown.

Sequencing used PBMCs. This sequence joins TRBV6-5 and TRBJ2-5; possibly TRBD1 for D (7 bases). The sequence was obtained from a young woman in good health and CMV-seronegative. CDR3 sequence: CASSYSVAGGIWTQYF. CDR3 DNA: TGTGCCAGCAGTTACTCGGTGGCAGGGGGGATTTGGACCCAGTACTTC.